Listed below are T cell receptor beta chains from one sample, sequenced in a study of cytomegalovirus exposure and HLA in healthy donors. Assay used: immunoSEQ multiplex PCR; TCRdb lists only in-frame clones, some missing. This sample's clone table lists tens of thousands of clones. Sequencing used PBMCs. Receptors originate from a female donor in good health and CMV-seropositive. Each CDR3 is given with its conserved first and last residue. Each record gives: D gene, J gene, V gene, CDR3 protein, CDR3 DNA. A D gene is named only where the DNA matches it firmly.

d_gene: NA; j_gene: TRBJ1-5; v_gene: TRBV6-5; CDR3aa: CASSMWGVRNQPQHF; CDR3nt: TGTGCCAGCAGCATGTGGGGGGTGAGAAATCAGCCCCAGCATTTT
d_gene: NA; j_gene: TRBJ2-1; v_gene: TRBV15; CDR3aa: CATSYRGTGYEQFF; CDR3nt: TGTGCCACCAGTTATCGCGGGACGGGGTATGAGCAGTTCTTC
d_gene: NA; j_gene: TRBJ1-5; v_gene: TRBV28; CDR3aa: CARGVGGQPQHF; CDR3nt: TGTGCCAGGGGGGTGGGGGGTCAGCCCCAGCATTTT
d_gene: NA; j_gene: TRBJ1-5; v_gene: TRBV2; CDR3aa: CASSWTVNQPQHF; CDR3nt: TGTGCCAGCAGTTGGACAGTCAATCAGCCCCAGCATTTT
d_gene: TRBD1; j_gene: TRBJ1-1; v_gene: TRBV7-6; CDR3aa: CASSLGQQGEGTEAFF; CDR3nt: TGTGCCAGCAGCTTAGGCCAACAGGGGGAAGGCACTGAAGCTTTCTTT
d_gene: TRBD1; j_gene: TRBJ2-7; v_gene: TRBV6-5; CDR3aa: CASSKGTGQYF; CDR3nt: TGTGCCAGCAGTAAGGGGACAGGGCAGTACTTC
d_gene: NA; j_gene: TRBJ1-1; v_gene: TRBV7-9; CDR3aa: CASSRDTEAFF; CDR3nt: TGTGCCAGCAGCCGTGACACTGAAGCTTTCTTT
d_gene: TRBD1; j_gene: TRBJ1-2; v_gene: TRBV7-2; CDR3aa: CASSLIETGHGYTF; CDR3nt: TGTGCCAGCAGCTTAATAGAGACAGGGCATGGCTACACCTTC
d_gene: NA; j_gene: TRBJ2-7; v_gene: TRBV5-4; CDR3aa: CASSQDSTYEQYF; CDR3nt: TGTGCCAGCAGCCAGGACAGCACCTACGAGCAGTACTTC
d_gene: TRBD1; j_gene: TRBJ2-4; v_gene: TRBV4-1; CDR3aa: CASSHYGQGGQNIQYF; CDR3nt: TGCGCCAGCAGCCATTACGGACAGGGCGGGCAAAACATTCAGTACTTC
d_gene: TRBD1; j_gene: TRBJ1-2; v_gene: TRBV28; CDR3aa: CASSQGTVGYTF; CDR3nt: TGTGCCAGCAGCCAAGGGACAGTTGGCTACACCTTC
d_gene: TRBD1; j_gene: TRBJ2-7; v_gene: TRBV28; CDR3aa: CASRSPGGRNYEQYF; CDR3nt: TGTGCCAGCAGATCCCCAGGGGGACGAAACTACGAGCAGTACTTC
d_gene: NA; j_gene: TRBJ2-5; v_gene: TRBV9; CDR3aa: CASSVVGGAQETQYF; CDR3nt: TGTGCCAGCAGCGTAGTCGGCGGGGCCCAAGAGACCCAGTACTTC
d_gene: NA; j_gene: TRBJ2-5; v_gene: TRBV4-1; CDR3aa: CASSQGAGTQETQYF; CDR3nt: TGCGCCAGCAGCCAGGGCGCGGGGACTCAAGAGACCCAGTACTTC
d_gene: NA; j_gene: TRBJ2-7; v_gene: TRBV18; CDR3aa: CASSPPGRETEQYF; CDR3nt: TGTGCCAGCTCACCGCCCGGGAGAGAAACCGAGCAGTACTTC
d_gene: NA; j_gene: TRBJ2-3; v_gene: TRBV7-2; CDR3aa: CASNLGLGTDTQYF; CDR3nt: TGTGCCAGCAACTTGGGACTCGGGACAGATACGCAGTATTTT
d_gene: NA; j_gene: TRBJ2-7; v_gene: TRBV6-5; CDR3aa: CASSYSSHYEQYF; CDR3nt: TGTGCCAGCAGTTACTCTTCCCACTACGAGCAGTACTTC
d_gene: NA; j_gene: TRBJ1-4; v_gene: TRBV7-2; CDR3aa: CASTDWNEKLFF; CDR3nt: TGTGCCAGCACCGACTGGAATGAAAAACTGTTTTTT
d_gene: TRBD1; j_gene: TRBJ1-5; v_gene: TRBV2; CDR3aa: CASRSRGRVNQPQHF; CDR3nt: TGTGCCAGCAGGAGCAGGGGGCGCGTTAATCAGCCCCAGCATTTT
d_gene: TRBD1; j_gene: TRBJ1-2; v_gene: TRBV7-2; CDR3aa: CASSLGTGEYGYTF; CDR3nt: TGTGCCAGCAGCTTAGGGACAGGGGAGTATGGCTACACCTTC
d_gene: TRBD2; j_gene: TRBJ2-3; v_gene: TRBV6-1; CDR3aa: CASRPTSGTGDTQYF; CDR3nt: TGTGCCAGCCGCCCGACTAGCGGGACCGGGGATACGCAGTATTTT
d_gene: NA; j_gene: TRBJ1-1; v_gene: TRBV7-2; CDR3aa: CASSLGPREAFF; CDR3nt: TGTGCCAGCAGCTTAGGGCCCAGGGAAGCTTTCTTT
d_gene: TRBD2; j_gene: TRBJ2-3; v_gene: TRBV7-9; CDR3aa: CASSLSLAGADTQYF; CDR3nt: TGTGCCAGCAGCTTATCCTTAGCGGGAGCAGATACGCAGTATTTT
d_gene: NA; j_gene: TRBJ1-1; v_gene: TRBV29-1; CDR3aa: CSVLLTGKNTEAFF; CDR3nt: TGCAGCGTCCTCTTGACGGGAAAGAACACTGAAGCTTTCTTT
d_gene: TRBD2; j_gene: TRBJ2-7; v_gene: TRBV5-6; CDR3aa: CASSKSSGVSSYEQYF; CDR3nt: TGTGCCAGCAGCAAGTCTAGCGGCGTATCTTCCTACGAGCAGTACTTC
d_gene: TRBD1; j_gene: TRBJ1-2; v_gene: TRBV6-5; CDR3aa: CASSAGTGGAYGYTF; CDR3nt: TGTGCCAGCAGTGCGGGGACAGGGGGTGCCTATGGCTACACCTTC
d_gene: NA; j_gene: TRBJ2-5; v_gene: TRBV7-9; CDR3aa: CASSLRGRAQETQYF; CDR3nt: TGTGCCAGCAGCTTAAGGGGTAGGGCCCAAGAGACCCAGTACTTC
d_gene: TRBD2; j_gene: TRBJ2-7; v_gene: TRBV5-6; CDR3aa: CASSLVPGGLPYEQYF; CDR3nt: TGTGCCAGCAGCTTGGTTCCCGGGGGGTTACCCTACGAGCAGTACTTC
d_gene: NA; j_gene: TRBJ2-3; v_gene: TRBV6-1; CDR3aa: CASSAGTRLSTDTQYF; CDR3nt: TGTGCCAGCAGTGCGGGGACACGCTTAAGCACAGATACGCAGTATTTT
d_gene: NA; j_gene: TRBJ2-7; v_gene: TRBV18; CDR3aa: CASSEQAYEQYF; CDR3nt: TGTGCCAGCTCCGAGCAGGCCTACGAGCAGTACTTC
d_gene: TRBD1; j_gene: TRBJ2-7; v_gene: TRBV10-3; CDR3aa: CAISKGQGGNEQYF; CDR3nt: TGTGCCATCAGTAAGGGACAGGGGGGCAACGAGCAGTACTTC
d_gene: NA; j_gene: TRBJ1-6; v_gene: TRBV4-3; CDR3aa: CASSQEGGRNNSPLHF; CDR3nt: TGCGCCAGCAGCCAAGAGGGGGGGCGGAATAATTCACCCCTCCACTTT
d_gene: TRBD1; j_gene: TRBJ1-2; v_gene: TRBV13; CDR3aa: CASSSLTGAQYGYTF; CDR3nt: TGTGCCAGCAGCTCTCTGACAGGGGCCCAGTATGGCTACACCTTC
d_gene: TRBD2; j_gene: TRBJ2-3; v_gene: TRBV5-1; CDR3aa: CASRYSGGAEDTQYF; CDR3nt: TGCGCCAGCAGGTATAGCGGGGGGGCAGAAGATACGCAGTATTTT
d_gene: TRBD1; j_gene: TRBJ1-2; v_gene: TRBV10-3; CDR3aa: CAIQGKGYGYTF; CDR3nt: TGTGCCATACAGGGGAAGGGCTATGGCTACACCTTC
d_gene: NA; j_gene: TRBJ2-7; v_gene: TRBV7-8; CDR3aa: CASSLTGGSLPYEQYF; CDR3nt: TGTGCCAGCAGCTTAACGGGGGGCAGCCTACCCTACGAGCAGTACTTC
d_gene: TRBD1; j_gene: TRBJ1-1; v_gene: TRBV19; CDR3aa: CASSPRTGRPTEAFF; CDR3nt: TGTGCCAGTAGTCCTCGGACAGGGAGACCCACTGAAGCTTTCTTT
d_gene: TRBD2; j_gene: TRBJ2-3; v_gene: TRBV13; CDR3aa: CASSGTSGPEEDTQYF; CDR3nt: TGTGCCAGCAGCGGCACTAGCGGACCAGAAGAGGATACGCAGTATTTT
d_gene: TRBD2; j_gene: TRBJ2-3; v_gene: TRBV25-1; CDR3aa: CASSEALSGRCTDTQYF; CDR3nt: TGTGCCAGCAGTGAGGCTCTTAGCGGGAGATGTACAGATACGCAGTATTTT
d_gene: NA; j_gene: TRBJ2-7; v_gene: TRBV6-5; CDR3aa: CASSYYGRSAYEQYF; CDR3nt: TGTGCCAGCAGTTATTACGGAAGAAGCGCCTACGAGCAGTACTTC
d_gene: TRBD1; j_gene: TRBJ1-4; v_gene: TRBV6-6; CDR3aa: CASRRQGQIEKLFF; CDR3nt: TGTGCCAGCAGGCGACAGGGCCAGATTGAAAAACTGTTTTTT
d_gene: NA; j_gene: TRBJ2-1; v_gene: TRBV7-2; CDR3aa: CASSPGSSYNEQFF; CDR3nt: TGTGCCAGCAGCCCAGGAAGCTCCTACAATGAGCAGTTCTTC
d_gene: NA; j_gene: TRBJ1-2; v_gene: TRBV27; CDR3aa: CASSLFRSANYGYTF; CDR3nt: TGTGCCAGCAGTTTATTCAGATCAGCTAACTATGGCTACACCTTC
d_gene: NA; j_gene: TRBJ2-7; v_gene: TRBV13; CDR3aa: CASSRLTSSYEQYF; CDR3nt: TGTGCCAGCAGCAGGCTGACTAGCTCCTACGAGCAGTACTTC
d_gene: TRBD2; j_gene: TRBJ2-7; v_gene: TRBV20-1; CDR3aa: CSAGLAGGWYF; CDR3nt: TGCAGTGCCGGACTAGCGGGAGGGTGGTACTTC
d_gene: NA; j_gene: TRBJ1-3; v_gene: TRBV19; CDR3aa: CASSIPGSSGNTIYF; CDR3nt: TGTGCCAGTAGTATTCCGGGGTCCTCTGGAAACACCATATATTTT
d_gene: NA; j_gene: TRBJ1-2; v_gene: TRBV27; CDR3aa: CASSSYLTTGNYGYTF; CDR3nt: TGTGCCAGCAGTTCTTACCTCACCACAGGGAACTATGGCTACACCTTC
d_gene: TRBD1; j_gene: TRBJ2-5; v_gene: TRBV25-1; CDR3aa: CASRTTGLTQYF; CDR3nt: TGTGCCAGCAGGACGACAGGGCTGACCCAGTACTTC
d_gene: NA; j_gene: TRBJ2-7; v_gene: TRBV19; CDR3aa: CASSKQGSYEQYF; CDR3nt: TGTGCCAGTAGTAAGCAGGGTAGTTACGAGCAGTACTTC